This TCR beta chain was captured in a study of early T cells in non-severe SARS-CoV-2 infection. Study in general: Investigators sequenced bulk RNA drawn from unsorted whole blood, and chains remained unpaired. Overall study findings and caveats: VDJdb-based matching was biased toward anti-spike CD8 responses and missed private and CD4 specificities.

This clonotype has only a few counts. As yet, its antigen is unknown. This CDR3 is built from 16 residues. The germline gives CDR1 SEHNR, CDR2 FQNEAQ (reference sequence). V lost 6 bases to trimming and J lost 6 bases; unmatched junction nucleotides: 15. Individual cDNA molecules received unique molecular identifiers during library preparation. TCRdb ran MiXCR on the 5' RACE reads and lists one entry per CDR3 protein. Altogether 97,000 or so distinct CDR3 sequences are present, roughly 9.6% being singletons, with the ten largest covering 4.7%. This TCR came from an adult who was a healthcare worker with PCR-confirmed SARS-CoV-2 infection or an uninfected control (not recorded which). The sequences come from whole blood, collected at baseline. This rearrangement joins TRBV7-9 to TRBJ2-3; TRBD1 matches at 7 bases. The CDR3 nucleotides read TGTGCCAGCAGAGCGCCCCCCCGCCAGGGGGACGATACGCAGTATTTT. Its protein product is CASRAPPRQGDDTQYF.